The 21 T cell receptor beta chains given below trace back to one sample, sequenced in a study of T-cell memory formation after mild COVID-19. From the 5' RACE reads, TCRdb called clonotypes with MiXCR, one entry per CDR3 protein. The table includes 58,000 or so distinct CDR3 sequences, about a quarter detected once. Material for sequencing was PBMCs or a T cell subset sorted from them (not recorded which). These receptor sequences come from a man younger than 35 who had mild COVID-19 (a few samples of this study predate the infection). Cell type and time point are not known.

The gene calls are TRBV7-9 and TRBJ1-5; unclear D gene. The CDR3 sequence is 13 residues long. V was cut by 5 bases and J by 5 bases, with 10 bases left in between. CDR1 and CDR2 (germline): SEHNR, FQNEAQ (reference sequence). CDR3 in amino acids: CASSQGLDQPQHF. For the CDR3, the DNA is TGTGCCAGCAGCCAAGGGTTAGATCAGCCCCAGCATTTT.

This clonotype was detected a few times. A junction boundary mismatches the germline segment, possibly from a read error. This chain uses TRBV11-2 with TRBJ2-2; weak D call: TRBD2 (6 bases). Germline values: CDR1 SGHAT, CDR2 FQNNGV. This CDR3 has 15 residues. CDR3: CASRLGTFQAGELFF. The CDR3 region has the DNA TGTGCCAGCAGGTTAGGGACTTTCCAAGCCGGGGAGCTGTTTTTT.

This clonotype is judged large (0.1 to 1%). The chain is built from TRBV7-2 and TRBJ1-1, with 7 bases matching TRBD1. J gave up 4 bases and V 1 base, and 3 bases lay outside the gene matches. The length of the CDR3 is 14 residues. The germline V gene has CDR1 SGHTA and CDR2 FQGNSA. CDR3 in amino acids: CASSLGSGGTEAFF. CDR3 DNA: TGTGCCAGCAGCTTAGGGTCAGGGGGCACTGAAGCTTTCTTT.

CDR3 nucleotides: TGTGCCAGCAGCGCCGGACTAAATGAGCAGTTCTTC. Amino acids: CASSAGLNEQFF. The chain carries TRBV7-9 and TRBJ2-1; a weak D match, TRBD2 (6 bases). Trimming took 5 bases from V and 7 from J, leaving 9 bases between them. The CDR3 sequence is 12 residues long. The V gene's germline CDR1 is SEHNR and CDR2 FQNEAQ (reference sequence).

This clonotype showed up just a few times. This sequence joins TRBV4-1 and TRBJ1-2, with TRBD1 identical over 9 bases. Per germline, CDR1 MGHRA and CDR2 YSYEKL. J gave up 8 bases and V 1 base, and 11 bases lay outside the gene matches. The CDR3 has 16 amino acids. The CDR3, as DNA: TGCGCCAGCAGCCAAGCCCATATACAGGGGGCGCACGGCTACACCTTC. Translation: CASSQAHIQGAHGYTF.

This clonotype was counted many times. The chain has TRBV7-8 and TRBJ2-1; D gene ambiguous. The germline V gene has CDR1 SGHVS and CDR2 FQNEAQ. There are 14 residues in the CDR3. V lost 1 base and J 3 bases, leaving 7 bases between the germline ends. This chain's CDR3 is CASSLGQYYNEQFF. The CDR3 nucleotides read TGTGCCAGCAGCTTAGGGCAGTACTACAATGAGCAGTTCTTC.

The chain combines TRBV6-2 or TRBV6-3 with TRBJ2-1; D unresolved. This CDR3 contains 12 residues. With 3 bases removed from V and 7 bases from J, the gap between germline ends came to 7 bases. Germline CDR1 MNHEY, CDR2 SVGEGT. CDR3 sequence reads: CASSYGGNEQFF. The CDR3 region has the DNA TGTGCCAGCAGTTATGGTGGTAATGAGCAGTTCTTC.

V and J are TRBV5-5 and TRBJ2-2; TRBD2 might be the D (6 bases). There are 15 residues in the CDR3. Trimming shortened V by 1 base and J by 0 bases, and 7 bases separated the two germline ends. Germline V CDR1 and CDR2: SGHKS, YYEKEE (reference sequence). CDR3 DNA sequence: TGTGCCAGCAGCTTGTGGGGGGCGAACACCGGGGAGCTGTTTTTT. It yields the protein CASSLWGANTGELFF.

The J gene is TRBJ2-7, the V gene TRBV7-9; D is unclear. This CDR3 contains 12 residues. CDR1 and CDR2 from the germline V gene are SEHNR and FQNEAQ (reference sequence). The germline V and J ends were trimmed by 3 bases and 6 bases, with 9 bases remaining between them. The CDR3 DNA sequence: TGTGCCAGCAGCTTGGTGACGGGCGAGCAGTACTTC. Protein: CASSLVTGEQYF.

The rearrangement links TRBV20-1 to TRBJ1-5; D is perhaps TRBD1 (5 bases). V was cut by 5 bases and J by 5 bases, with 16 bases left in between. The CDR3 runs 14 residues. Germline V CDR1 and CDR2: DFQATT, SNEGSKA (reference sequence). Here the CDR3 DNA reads TGCAGTGCTCGCGTGACGACAGCCTATCAGCCCCAGCATTTT. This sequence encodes CSARVTTAYQPQHF.

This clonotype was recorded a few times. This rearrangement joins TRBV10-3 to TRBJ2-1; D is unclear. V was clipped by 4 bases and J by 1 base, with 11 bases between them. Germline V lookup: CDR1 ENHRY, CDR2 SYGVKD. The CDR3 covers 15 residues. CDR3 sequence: CAISGRTPSYNEQFF. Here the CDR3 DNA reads TGTGCCATCAGTGGCCGAACCCCATCCTACAATGAGCAGTTCTTC.

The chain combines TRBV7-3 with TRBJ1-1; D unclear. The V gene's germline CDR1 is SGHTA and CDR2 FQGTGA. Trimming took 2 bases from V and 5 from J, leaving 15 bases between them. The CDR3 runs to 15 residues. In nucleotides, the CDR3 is TGTGCCAGCAGCTTACTGGGTGGGGTAGGGACTGAAGCTTTCTTT. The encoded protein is CASSLLGGVGTEAFF.

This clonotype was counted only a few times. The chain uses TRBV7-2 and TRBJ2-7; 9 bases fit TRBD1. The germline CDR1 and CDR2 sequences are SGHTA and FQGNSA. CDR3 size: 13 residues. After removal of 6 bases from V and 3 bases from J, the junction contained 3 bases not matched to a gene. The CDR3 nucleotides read TGTGCCAGCAGTTGGACAGGGGACTACGAGCAGTACTTC. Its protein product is CASSWTGDYEQYF.

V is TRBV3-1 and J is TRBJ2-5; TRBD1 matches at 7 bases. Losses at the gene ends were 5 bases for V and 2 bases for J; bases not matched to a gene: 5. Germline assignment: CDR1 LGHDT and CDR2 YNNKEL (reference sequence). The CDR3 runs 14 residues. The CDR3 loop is CASSYRQGQETQYF. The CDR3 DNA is TGTGCCAGCAGCTATCGACAGGGACAAGAGACCCAGTACTTC.

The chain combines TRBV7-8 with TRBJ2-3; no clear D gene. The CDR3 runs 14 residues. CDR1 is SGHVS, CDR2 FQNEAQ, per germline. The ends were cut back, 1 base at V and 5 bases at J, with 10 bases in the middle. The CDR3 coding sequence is TGTGCCAGCAGCTTAGGCTCAGTCCAAGATACGCAGTATTTT. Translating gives CASSLGSVQDTQYF.

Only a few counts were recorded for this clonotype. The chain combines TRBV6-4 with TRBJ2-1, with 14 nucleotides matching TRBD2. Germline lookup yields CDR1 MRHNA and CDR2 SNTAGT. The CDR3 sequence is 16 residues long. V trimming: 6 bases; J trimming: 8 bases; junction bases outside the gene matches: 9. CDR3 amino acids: CASSPGLAGGVYEQFF. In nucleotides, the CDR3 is TGTGCCAGCAGCCCCGGACTAGCGGGGGGAGTCTATGAGCAGTTCTTC.

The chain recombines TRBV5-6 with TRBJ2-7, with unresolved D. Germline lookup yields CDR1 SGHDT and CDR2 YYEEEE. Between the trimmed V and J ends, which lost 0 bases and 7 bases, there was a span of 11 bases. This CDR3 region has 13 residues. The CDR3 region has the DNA TGTGCCAGCAGCTTGGATCCTCCTGGGGAGCAGTACGTC. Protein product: CASSLDPPGEQYV.

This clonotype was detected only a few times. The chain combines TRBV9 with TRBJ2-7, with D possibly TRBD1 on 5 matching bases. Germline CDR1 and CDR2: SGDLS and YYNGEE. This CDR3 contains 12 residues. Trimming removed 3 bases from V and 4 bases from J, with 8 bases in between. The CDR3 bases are TGTGCCAGCAGCGATGACAGTTACGAGCAGTACTTC. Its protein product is CASSDDSYEQYF.

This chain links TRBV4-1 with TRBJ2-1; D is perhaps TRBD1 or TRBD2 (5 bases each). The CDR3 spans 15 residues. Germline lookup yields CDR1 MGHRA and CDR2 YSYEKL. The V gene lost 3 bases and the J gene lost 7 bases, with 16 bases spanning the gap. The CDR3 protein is CASSQYGGKGNEQFF. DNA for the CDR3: TGCGCCAGCAGCCAGTATGGGGGTAAAGGGAATGAGCAGTTCTTC.

Here the CDR3 reads CASSLAGGGNEKLFF. The CDR3 nucleotides are TGTGCCAGCAGCTTGGCGGGAGGAGGGAATGAAAAACTGTTTTTT. This chain connects TRBV5-4 to TRBJ1-4; D uncertain. Trimming removed 0 bases at V and 5 bases at J, with 11 bases between. The CDR3 has 15 residues. Germline assignment: CDR1 SGHNT and CDR2 YYREEE (reference sequence).

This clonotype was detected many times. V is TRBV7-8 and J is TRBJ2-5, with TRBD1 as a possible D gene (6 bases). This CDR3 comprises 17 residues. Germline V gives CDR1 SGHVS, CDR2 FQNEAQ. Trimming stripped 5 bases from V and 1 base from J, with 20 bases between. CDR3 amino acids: CASSISDRTVVQETQYF. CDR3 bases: TGTGCCAGCAGCATCTCCGACCGGACAGTCGTCCAAGAGACCCAGTACTTC.